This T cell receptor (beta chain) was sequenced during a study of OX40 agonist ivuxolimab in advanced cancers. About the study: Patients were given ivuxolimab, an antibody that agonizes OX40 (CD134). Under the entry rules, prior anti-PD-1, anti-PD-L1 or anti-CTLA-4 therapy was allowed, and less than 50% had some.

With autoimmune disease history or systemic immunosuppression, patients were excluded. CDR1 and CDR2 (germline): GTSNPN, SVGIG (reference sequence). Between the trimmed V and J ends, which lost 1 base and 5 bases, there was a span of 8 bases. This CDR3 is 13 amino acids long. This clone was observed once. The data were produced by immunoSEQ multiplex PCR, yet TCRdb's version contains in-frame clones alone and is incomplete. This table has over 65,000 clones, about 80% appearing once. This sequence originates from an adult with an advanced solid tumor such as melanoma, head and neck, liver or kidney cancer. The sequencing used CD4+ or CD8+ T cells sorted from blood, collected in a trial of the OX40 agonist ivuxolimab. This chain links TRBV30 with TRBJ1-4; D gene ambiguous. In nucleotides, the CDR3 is TGTGCCTGGAGTGCGAGAGAAAATGAAAAACTGTTTTTT. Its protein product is CAWSARENEKLFF.